The 8 T cell receptor beta chains below come from one sample, sequenced in a study of CD8 T cells in ankylosing spondylitis. MiXCR, applied by TCRdb to the 5' RACE reads, yields one record per CDR3 protein. The sample holds around 770,000 distinct CDR3 sequences, around 20% seen once. Study results and limitations: Ankylosing spondylitis blood seemed to carry a telltale TCR beta motif made of under ten highly homologous variants.

The antigens these receptors bind are not known. What was sequenced was blood, either unsorted or a sorted T cell fraction (not recorded which). These receptors were taken from a male donor with ankylosing spondylitis.

The rearrangement uses TRBV20-1 and TRBJ2-2; a weak D match, TRBD2 (5 bases). Germline CDR1 is DFQATT and CDR2 is SNEGSKA (reference sequence). Trimming stripped 7 bases from V and 1 base from J, with 22 bases between. The CDR3 runs to 17 residues. This chain's CDR3 is CSDCSSPLLLNTGELFF. In DNA, the CDR3 is TGCAGTGATTGTTCTAGCCCTTTGCTTTTGAACACCGGGGAGCTGTTTTTT.

CDR3 nucleotides: TGCGCCAGCAGCCCGATTGACAGAGATAATTCACCCCTCCACTTT. This translates into CASSPIDRDNSPLHF. V is TRBV5-1 and J is TRBJ1-6; tentatively, D is TRBD1 (5 bases). Between the trimmed V and J ends, which lost 4 bases and 5 bases, there was a span of 13 bases. The germline gives CDR1 SGHRS, CDR2 YFSETQ. This CDR3 spans 15 amino acids.

The chain employs TRBV24-1 and TRBJ1-1; the D is unclear. CDR1 is KGHDR and CDR2 is SFDVKD in the germline V gene. The CDR3 totals 13 residues. V dropped 4 bases and J dropped 3 bases, with 8 bases sitting between them. The DNA of the CDR3 is TGTGCCACCAGTGACCCGAACTACACTGAAGCTTTCTTT. It is translated as CATSDPNYTEAFF.

The chain joins TRBV5-8 to TRBJ1-2; 7 bases line up with TRBD1. J gave up 5 bases and V 5 bases, and 12 bases lay outside the gene matches. This CDR3 spans 15 amino acids. Germline V gene data show CDR1 as SGHTS and CDR2 as YDEGEE. The CDR3 is CASSTGQSLMYGYTF. The CDR3, as DNA: TGTGCCAGCAGTACGGGACAGAGCCTTATGTATGGCTACACCTTC.

This clonotype was detected many times. The chain carries TRBV11-2 and TRBJ2-7; the D is unclear. There are 16 residues in the CDR3. In germline, CDR1 is SGHAT, CDR2 FQNNGV. V shed 11 bases and J shed 2 bases, with 25 bases lying between them. CDR3 coding DNA: TGTGCCCCGGCACGACCCGACACCGAAAAGCCCTACGAGCAGTACTTC. Protein sequence: CAPARPDTEKPYEQYF.

This clonotype occurred a few times. This rearrangement joins TRBV3-1 to TRBJ2-7; 15 bases agree with TRBD2. The CDR3 runs 18 residues. The V segment lost 4 bases and the J segment 1 base; nucleotides outside the gene matches: 8. Per the germline V gene, CDR1 is LGHDT and CDR2 is YNNKEL (reference sequence). The CDR3 coding sequence is TGTGCCAGCAGCCCTTCTACCGGGACTAGCGGGGGGTCCTACGAGCAGTACTTC. Protein: CASSPSTGTSGGSYEQYF.

This chain connects TRBV5-1 to TRBJ2-7; perhaps TRBD2 as D (6 bases). This CDR3 spans 21 amino acids. V was cut by 9 bases and J by 0 bases, with 37 bases left in between. CDR1 and CDR2 (germline): SGHRS, YFSETQ. CDR3 sequence reads: CAMSPWPVTGVLTALSYEQYF. The CDR3 DNA follows: TGCGCCATGAGCCCATGGCCAGTTACGGGGGTCCTGACGGCCCTCTCCTACGAGCAGTACTTC.

V and J are TRBV4-1 and TRBJ2-7; D call uncertain. Trimming took off 2 bases at V and 3 bases at J, with 8 bases between the two ends. This CDR3 has 13 amino acids. Germline assignment: CDR1 MGHRA and CDR2 YSYEKL. CDR3 nucleotides: TGCGCCAGCAGCCAAATGTCTAACTACGAGCAGTACTTC. Translation gives CASSQMSNYEQYF.